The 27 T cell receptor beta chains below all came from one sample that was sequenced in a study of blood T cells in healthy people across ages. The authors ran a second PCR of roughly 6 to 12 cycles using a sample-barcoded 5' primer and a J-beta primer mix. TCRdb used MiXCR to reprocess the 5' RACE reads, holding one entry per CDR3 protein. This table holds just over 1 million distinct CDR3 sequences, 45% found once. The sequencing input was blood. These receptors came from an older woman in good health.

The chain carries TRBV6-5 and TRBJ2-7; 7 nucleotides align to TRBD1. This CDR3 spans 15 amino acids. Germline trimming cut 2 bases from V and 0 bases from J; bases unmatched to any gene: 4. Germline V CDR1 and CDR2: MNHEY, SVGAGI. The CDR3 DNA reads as TGTGCCAGCAGTTACGGGACAGCAATCTCCTACGAGCAGTACTTC. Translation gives CASSYGTAISYEQYF.

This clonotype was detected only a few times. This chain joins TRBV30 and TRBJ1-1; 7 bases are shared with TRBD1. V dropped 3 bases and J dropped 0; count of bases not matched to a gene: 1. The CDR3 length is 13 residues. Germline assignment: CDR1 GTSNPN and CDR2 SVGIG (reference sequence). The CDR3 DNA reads TGTGCCTGGAGCCAGGGGGTGAACACTGAAGCTTTCTTT. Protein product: CAWSQGVNTEAFF.

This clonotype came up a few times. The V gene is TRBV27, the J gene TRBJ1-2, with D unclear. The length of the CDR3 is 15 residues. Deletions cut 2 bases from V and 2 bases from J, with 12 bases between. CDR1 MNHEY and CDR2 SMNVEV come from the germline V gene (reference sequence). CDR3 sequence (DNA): TGTGCCAGCAGTTTAGGGCACCCGGGAAACTATGGCTACACCTTC. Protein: CASSLGHPGNYGYTF.

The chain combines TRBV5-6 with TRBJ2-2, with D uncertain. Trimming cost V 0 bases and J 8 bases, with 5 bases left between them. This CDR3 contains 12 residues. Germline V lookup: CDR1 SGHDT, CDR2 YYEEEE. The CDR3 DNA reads TGTGCCAGCAGCTTGGCCACTGGGGAGCTGTTTTTT. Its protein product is CASSLATGELFF.

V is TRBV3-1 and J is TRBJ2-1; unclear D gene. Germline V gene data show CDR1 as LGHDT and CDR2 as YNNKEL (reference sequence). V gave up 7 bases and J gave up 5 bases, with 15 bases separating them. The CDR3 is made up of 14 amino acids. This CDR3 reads CASTWSRADNEQFF. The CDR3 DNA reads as TGTGCCAGCACCTGGAGTAGGGCCGACAATGAGCAGTTCTTC.

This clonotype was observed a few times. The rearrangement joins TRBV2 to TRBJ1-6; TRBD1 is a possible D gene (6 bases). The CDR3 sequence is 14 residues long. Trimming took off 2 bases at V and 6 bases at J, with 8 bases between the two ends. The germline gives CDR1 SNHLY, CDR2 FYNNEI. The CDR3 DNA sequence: TGTGCCAGCAGTGAACGCAGGGGTAATTCACCCCTCCACTTT. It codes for CASSERRGNSPLHF.

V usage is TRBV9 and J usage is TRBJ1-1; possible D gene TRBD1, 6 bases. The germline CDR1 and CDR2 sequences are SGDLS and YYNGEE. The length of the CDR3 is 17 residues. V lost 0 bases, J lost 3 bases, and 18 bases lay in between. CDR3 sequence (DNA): TGTGCCAGCAGCGTAGCTACGAATGACAGGTTGGACACTGAAGCTTTCTTT. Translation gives CASSVATNDRLDTEAFF. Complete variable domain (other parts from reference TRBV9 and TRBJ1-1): DSGVTQTPKHLITATGQRVTLRCSPRSGDLSVYWYQQSLDQGLQFLIQYYNGEERAKGNILERFSAQQFPDLHSELNLSSLELGDSALYFCASSVATNDRLDTEAFFGQGTRLTVV.

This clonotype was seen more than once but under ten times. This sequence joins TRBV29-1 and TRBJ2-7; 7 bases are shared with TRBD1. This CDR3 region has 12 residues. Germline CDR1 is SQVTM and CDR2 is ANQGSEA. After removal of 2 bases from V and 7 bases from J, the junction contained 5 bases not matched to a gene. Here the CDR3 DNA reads TGCAGCGTTGAAAAGGGGGCCGAAGAGCAGTACTTC. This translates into CSVEKGAEEQYF.

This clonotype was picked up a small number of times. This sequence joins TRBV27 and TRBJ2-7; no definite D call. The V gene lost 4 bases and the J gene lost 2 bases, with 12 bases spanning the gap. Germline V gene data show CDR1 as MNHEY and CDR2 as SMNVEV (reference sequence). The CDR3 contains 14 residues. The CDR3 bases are TGTGCCAGCAGTTCCCCCACAGAAACCTACGAGCAGTACTTC. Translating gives CASSSPTETYEQYF.

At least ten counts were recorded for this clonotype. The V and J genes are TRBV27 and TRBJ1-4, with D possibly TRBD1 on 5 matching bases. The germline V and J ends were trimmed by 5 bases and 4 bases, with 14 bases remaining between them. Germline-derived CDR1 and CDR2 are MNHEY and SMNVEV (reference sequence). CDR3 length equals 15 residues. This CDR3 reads CASSAKGSYNEKLFF. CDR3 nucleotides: TGTGCCAGCAGTGCCAAGGGGTCTTATAATGAAAAACTGTTTTTT.

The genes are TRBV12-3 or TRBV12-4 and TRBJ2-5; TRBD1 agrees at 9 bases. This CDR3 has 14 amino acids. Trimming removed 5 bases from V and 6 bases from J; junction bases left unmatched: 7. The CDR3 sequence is CASSAGQGLKTQYF. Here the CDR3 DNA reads TGTGCCAGCAGTGCGGGACAGGGTCTAAAGACCCAGTACTTC.

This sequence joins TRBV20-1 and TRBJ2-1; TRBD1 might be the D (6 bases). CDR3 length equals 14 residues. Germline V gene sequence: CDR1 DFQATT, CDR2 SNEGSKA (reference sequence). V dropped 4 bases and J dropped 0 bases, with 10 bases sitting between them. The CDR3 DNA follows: TGCAGTGCTACAGGGGCGAGCTCCTACAATGAGCAGTTCTTC. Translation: CSATGASSYNEQFF.

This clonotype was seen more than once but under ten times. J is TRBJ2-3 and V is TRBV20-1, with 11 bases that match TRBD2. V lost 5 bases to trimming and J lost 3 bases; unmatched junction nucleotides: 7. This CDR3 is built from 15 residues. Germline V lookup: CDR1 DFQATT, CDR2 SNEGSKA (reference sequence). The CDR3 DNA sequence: TGCAGTGCTGTCAAAACTAGCGGGAGTACAGATACGCAGTATTTT. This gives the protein CSAVKTSGSTDTQYF.

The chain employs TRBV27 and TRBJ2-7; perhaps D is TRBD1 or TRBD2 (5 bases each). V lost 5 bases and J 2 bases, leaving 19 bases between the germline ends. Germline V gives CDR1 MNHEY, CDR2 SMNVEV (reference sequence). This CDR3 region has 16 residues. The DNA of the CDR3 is TGTGCCAGCAGTCCTTACCGGGACGCAGTCCCCTACGAGCAGTACTTC. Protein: CASSPYRDAVPYEQYF.

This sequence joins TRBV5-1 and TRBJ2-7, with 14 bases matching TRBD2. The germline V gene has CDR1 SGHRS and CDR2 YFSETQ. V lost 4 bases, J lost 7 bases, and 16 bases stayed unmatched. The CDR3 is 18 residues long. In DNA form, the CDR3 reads TGCGCCAGCAGCAGCGGACTAGCGGGAGGACTTGGTGGGGGTGAGCAGTACTTC. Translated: CASSSGLAGGLGGGEQYF.

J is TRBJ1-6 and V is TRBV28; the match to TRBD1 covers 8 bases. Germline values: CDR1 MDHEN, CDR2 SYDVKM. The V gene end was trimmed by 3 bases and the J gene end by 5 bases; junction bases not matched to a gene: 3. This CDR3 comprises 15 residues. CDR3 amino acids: CASSFRDRNNSPLHF. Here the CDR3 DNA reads TGTGCCAGCAGTTTCCGGGACAGGAATAATTCACCCCTCCACTTT.

CDR3 region: CASSPVMSADTQYF. The CDR3 DNA reads TGTGCCAGCTCACCAGTGATGAGCGCAGATACGCAGTATTTT. This sequence joins TRBV18 and TRBJ2-3; unclear D gene. CDR3 length equals 14 residues. Looked up from germline, CDR1 is KGHSH and CDR2 is LQKENI. V lost 2 bases, J lost 4 bases, and 10 bases lay in between. Drawing the rest from reference TRBV18 and TRBJ2-3, the complete variable domain is NAGVMQNPRHLVRRRGQEARLRCSPMKGHSHVYWYRQLPEEGLKFMVYLQKENIIDESGMPKERFSAEFPKEGPSILRIQQVVRGDSAAYFCASSPVMSADTQYFGPGTRLTVL.

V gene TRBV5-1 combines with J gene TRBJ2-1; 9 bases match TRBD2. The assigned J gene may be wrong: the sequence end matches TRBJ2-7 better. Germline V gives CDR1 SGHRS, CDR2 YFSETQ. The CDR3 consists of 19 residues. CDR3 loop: CASRLHLAGELPSYNEQYF. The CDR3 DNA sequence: TGCGCCAGCAGACTCCATTTAGCGGGAGAACTCCCATCCTACAATGAGCAGTACTTC.

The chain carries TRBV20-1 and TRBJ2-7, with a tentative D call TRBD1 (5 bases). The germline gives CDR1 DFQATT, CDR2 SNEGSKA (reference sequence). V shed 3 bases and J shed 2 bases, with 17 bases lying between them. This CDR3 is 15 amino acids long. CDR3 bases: TGCAGTGCTAGGCCATGGGGCGAACTTACCTACGAGCAGTACTTC. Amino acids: CSARPWGELTYEQYF.

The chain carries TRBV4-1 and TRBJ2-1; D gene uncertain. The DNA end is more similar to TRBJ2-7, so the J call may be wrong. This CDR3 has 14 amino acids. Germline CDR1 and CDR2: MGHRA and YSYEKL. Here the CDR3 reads CASSHGGSYNEQYF. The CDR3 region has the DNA TGCGCCAGCAGCCACGGCGGATCCTACAATGAGCAGTACTTC.

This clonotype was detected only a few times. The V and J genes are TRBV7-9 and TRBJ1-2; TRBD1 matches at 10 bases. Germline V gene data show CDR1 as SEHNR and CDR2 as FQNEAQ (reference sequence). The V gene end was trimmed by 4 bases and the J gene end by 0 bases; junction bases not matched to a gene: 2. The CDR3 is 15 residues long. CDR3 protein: CASSWDRGANYGYTF. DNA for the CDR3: TGTGCCAGCAGCTGGGACAGGGGAGCTAACTATGGCTACACCTTC.

The CDR3 nucleotides read TGTGCCACCAGCAGAGACAGGGGTATGTTGAATGAGCAGTTCTTC. This encodes CATSRDRGMLNEQFF. The rearrangement uses TRBV15 and TRBJ2-1, with TRBD1 as a possible D gene (6 bases). The CDR3 is 15 residues long. Trimming shortened V by 0 bases and J by 7 bases, and 13 bases separated the two germline ends. Looked up from germline, CDR1 is LNHNV and CDR2 is YYDKDF (reference sequence).

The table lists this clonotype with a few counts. This CDR3 is CASSRSRDTEAFF. CDR3 DNA sequence: TGTGCCAGCTCACGAAGCAGGGACACTGAAGCTTTCTTT. V is TRBV18 and J is TRBJ1-1, with a possible D match to TRBD1 (5 bases). CDR3 length: 13 residues. Trimming removed 4 bases at V and 3 bases at J, with 9 bases between. CDR1 is KGHSH and CDR2 is LQKENI in the germline V gene.

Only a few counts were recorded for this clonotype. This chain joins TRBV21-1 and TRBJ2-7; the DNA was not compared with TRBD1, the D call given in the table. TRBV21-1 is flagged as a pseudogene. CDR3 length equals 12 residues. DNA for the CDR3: TGTGCCAGCGGGTGGACAGCGAGGGAGCAGTACTTC. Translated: CASGWTAREQYF.

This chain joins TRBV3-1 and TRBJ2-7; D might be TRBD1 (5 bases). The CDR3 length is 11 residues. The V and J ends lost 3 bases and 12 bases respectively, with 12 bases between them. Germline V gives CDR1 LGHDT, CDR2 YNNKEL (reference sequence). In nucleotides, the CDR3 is TGTGCCAGCAGCCAGGGGCTTCGGTCGTACTTC. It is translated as CASSQGLRSYF.

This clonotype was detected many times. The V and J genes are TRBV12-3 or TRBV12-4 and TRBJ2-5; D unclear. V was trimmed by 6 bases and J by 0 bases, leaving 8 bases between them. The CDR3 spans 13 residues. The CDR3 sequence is CASRDRDQETQYF. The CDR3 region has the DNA TGTGCCAGCAGAGACCGGGACCAAGAGACCCAGTACTTC.

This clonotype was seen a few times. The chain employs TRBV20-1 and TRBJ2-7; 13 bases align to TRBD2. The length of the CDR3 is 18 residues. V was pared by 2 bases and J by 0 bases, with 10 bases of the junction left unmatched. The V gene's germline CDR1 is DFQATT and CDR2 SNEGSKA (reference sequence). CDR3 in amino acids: CSARNTGLAGVGSYEQYF. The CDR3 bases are TGCAGTGCTAGAAACACAGGACTAGCGGGAGTCGGCTCCTACGAGCAGTACTTC.